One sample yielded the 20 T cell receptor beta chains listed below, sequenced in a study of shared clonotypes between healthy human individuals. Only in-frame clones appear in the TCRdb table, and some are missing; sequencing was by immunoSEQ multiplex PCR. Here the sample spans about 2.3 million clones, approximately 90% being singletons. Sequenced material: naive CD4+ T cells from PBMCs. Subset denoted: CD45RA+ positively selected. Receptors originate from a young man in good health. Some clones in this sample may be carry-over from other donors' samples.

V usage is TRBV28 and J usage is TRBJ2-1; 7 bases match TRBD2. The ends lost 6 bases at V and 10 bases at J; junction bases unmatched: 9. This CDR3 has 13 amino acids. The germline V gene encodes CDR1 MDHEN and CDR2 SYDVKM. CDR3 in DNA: TGTGCCAGCAGCCCGGGGGGTGGGCTAGAGCAGTTCTTC. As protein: CASSPGGGLEQFF.

The chain's CDR3 is CASSSGYTDTQYF. The CDR3 bases are TGTGCCAGCAGTTCGGGGTACACAGATACGCAGTATTTT. The rearrangement joins TRBV6-5 to TRBJ2-3; a weak D match, TRBD2 (5 bases). This CDR3 spans 13 amino acids. From germline, CDR1 is MNHEY and CDR2 SVGAGI. V dropped 4 bases and J dropped 2 bases, with 7 bases sitting between them.

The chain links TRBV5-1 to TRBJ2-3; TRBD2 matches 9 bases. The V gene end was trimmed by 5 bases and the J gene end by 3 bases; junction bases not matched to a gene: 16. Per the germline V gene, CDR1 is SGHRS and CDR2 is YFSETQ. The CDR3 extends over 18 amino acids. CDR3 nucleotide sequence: TGCGCCAGCAGGAGGTTGGCGGGAGGGCTTCGGGCTACAGATACGCAGTATTTT. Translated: CASRRLAGGLRATDTQYF.

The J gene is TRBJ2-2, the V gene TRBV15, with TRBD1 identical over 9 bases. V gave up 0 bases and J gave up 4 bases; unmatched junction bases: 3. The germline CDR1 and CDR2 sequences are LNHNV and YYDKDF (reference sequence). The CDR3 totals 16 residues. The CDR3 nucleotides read TGTGCCACCAGCAGAGATCCGGGACAGGGCACCGGGGAGCTGTTTTTT. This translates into CATSRDPGQGTGELFF.

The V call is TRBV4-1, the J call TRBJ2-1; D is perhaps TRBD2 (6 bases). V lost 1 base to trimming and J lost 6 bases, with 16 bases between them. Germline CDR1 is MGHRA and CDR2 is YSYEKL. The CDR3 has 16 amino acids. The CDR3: CASSQATSQSPNEQFF. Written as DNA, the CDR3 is TGCGCCAGCAGCCAAGCTACTAGCCAGAGTCCCAATGAGCAGTTCTTC.

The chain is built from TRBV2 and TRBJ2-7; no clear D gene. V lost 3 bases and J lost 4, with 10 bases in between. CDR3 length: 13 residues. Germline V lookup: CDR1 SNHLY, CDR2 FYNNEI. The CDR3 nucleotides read TGTGCCAGCAGTGATTGGAAGGGTTACGAGCAGTACTTC. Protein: CASSDWKGYEQYF.

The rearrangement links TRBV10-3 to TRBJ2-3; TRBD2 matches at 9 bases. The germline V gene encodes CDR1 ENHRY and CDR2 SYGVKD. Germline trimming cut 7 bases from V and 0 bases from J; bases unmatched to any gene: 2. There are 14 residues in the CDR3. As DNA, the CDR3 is TGTGCCATCAAAACTAGCGGGAGCACAGATACGCAGTATTTT. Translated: CAIKTSGSTDTQYF.

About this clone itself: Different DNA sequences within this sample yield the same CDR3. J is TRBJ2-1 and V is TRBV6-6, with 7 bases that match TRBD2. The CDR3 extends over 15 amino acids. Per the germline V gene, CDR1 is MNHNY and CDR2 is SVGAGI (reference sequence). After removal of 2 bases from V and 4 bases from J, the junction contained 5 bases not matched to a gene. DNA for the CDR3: TGTGCCAGCAGTTACGGCGCTAGCGGTTACAATGAGCAGTTCTTC. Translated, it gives CASSYGASGYNEQFF.

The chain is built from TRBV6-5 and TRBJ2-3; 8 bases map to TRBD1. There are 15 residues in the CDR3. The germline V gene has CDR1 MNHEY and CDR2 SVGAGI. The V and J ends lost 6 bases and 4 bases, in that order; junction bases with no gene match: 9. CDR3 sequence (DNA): TGTGCCAGCAGCCGCCAGGGGGCTGAGGCAGATACGCAGTATTTT. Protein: CASSRQGAEADTQYF.

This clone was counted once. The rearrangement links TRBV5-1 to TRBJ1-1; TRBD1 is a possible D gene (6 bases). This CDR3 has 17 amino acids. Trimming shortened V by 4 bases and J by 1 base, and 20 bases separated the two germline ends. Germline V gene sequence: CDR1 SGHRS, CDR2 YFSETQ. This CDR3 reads CASSEIPGGRGNTEAFF. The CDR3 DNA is TGCGCCAGCAGCGAAATTCCCGGGGGCAGAGGGAACACTGAAGCTTTCTTT.

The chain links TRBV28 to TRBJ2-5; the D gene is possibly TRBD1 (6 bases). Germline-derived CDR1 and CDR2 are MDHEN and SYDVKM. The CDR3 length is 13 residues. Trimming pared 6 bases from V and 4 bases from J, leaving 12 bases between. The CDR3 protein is CASSRQVLETQYF. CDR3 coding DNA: TGTGCCAGCAGCCGACAGGTTTTAGAGACCCAGTACTTC.

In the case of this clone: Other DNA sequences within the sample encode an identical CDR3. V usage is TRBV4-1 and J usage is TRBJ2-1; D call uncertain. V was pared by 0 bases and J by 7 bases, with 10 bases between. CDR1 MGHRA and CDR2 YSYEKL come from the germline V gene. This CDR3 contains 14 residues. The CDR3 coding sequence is TGCGCCAGCAGCCAAGATCGTGGAAGGAATGAGCAGTTCTTC. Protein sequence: CASSQDRGRNEQFF.

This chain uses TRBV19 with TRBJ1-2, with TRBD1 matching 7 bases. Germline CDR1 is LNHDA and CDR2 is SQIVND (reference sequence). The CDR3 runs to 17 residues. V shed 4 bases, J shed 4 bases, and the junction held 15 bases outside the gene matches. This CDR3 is CASSTRWRGREGYGYTF. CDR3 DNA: TGTGCCAGTAGTACTCGTTGGAGGGGGCGCGAGGGCTATGGCTACACCTTC.

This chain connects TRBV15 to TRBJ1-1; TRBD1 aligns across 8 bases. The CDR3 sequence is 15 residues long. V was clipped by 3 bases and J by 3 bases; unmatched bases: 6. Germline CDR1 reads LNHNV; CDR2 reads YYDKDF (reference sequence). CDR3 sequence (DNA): TGTGCCACCAGCAGGGACAGGGTTTTTCACACTGAAGCTTTCTTT. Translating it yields CATSRDRVFHTEAFF.

The CDR3 bases are TGCAGCGTTGACACAGGGGTGGGAGGCTACACCTTC. Protein product: CSVDTGVGGYTF. This chain uses TRBV29-1 with TRBJ1-2, with TRBD1 identical over 7 bases. Germline lookup yields CDR1 SQVTM and CDR2 ANQGSEA. The CDR3 has 12 amino acids. V lost 3 bases, J lost 8 bases, and 6 bases stayed unmatched.

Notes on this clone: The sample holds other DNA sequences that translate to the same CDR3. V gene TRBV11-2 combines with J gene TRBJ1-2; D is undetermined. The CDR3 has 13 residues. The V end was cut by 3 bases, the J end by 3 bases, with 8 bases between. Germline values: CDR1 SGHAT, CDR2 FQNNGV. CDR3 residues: CASSLGLDYGYTF. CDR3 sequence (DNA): TGTGCCAGCAGCTTGGGATTAGACTATGGCTACACCTTC.

In nucleotides, the CDR3 is TGTGCCAGTTCCCCCCGGCTGACCCAAGAGACCCAGTACTTC. It specifies CASSPRLTQETQYF. V is TRBV19 and J is TRBJ2-5; no firm D call. Trimming removed 8 bases from V and 1 base from J, with 14 bases in between. Germline CDR1 reads LNHDA; CDR2 reads SQIVND (reference sequence). The CDR3 extends over 14 amino acids.

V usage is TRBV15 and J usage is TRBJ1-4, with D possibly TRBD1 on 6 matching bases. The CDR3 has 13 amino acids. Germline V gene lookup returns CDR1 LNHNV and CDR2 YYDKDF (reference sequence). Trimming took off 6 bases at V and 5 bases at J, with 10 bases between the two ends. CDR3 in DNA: TGTGCCACCAGAGGGGGGGGAAATGAAAAACTGTTTTTT. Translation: CATRGGGNEKLFF.

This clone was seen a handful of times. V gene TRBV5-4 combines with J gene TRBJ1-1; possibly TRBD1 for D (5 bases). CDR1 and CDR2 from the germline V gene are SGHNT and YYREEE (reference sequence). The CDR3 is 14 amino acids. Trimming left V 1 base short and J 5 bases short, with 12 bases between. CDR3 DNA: TGTGCCAGCAGCTTGACCGAGGGGCGGACTGAAGCTTTCTTT. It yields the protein CASSLTEGRTEAFF.

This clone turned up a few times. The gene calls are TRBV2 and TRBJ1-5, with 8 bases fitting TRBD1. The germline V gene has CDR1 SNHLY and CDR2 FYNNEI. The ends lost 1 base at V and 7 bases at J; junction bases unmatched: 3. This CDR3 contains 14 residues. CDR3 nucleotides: TGTGCCAGCAGTGAAGGCAGGGGGCTACAGCCCCAGCATTTT. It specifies CASSEGRGLQPQHF.